These 24 T cell receptor beta chains came from one sample sequenced in a study of blood T cell repertoires in COVID-19. TCRdb keeps only in-frame clones here, not all; method: immunoSEQ multiplex PCR. The table has fewer than 350,000 clones, around 90% seen once. Sequenced: PBMCs or T cells enriched from blood (not recorded which). These receptors were collected from a woman between 18 and 30 years old with acute COVID-19.

V gene TRBV6-1 combines with J gene TRBJ2-3; 9 bases match TRBD2. The CDR3 spans 15 residues. Germline values: CDR1 MNHNS, CDR2 SASEGT. Germline trimming cut 6 bases from V and 4 bases from J; bases unmatched to any gene: 8. As DNA, the CDR3 is TGTGCCAGCAGGCCGGGACTAGCCGGGGCAGATACGCAGTATTTT. Translation: CASRPGLAGADTQYF.

The chain is built from TRBV5-1 and TRBJ2-2; no definite D call. The CDR3 covers 13 residues. In germline, CDR1 is SGHRS, CDR2 YFSETQ. The V gene lost 2 bases and the J gene lost 4 bases, with 6 bases spanning the gap. CDR3 DNA: TGCGCCAGCAGCTTTGACTTCACCGGGGAGCTGTTTTTT. Translation: CASSFDFTGELFF.

The V gene is TRBV6-6, the J gene TRBJ2-3, with TRBD2 matching 9 bases. J gave up 4 bases and V 10 bases, and 9 bases lay outside the gene matches. This CDR3 comprises 14 residues. The germline CDR1 and CDR2 sequences are MNHNY and SVGAGI (reference sequence). This CDR3 reads CATHSGSRADTQYF. In DNA, the CDR3 is TGTGCCACCCATAGCGGGAGTCGCGCAGATACGCAGTATTTT.

The gene calls are TRBV9 and TRBJ2-1, with TRBD2 matching over 15 bases. This CDR3 is 15 amino acids long. Germline CDR1 SGDLS, CDR2 YYNGEE. V lost 3 bases to trimming and J lost 9 bases; unmatched junction nucleotides: 4. CDR3 protein: CASSGGLAGGGEQFF. CDR3 nucleotides: TGTGCCAGCAGCGGGGGACTAGCGGGAGGAGGTGAGCAGTTCTTC.

The chain links TRBV4-1 to TRBJ2-2; 13 bases match TRBD2. This CDR3 is 18 amino acids long. J was trimmed by 5 bases and V by 1 base; bases with no gene match: 7. The germline V gene encodes CDR1 MGHRA and CDR2 YSYEKL. The CDR3 sequence: CASSQAGLAGALTGELFF. CDR3 sequence (DNA): TGCGCCAGCAGCCAAGCAGGACTAGCGGGAGCCCTTACCGGGGAGCTGTTTTTT.

The V call is TRBV5-5, the J call TRBJ2-1, with TRBD2 matching over 14 bases. CDR1 and CDR2 (germline): SGHKS, YYEKEE (reference sequence). This CDR3 spans 15 amino acids. J lost 7 bases, V lost 5 bases, and 5 bases had no gene match. CDR3 bases: TGTGCCAGCAGTCTCGGACTAGCGGGAGGTAATGAGCAGTTCTTC. It encodes CASSLGLAGGNEQFF.

The DNA of the CDR3 is TGTGCCAGCAGTAACTCGGGGACTAGCGGGGGCTACAATGAGCAGTTCTTC. It translates to CASSNSGTSGGYNEQFF. The chain joins TRBV5-6 to TRBJ2-1; 14 bases line up with TRBD2. J gave up 3 bases and V 5 bases, and 7 bases lay outside the gene matches. From germline, CDR1 is SGHDT and CDR2 YYEEEE. The CDR3 runs 17 residues.

As DNA, the CDR3 is TGCGCCAGCGGGACTAGCGGGAGTTCTAATGAGCAGTTCTTC. Protein sequence: CASGTSGSSNEQFF. V usage is TRBV10-1 and J usage is TRBJ2-1, with 14 bases lining up with TRBD2. The CDR3 extends over 14 amino acids. The germline V gene encodes CDR1 WNHNN and CDR2 SYGVQD (reference sequence). With 8 bases clipped from V and 7 bases from J, the junction kept 4 bases outside the gene matches.

The chain combines TRBV7-9 with TRBJ2-7, with 8 bases that match TRBD2. The CDR3 extends over 14 amino acids. The V gene's germline CDR1 is SEHNR and CDR2 FQNEAQ (reference sequence). V lost 5 bases and J lost 3; bases outside the gene matches: 6. Here the CDR3 reads CASSTGLVLYEQYF. The CDR3 DNA follows: TGTGCCAGCAGCACGGGACTAGTGCTCTACGAGCAGTACTTC.

This chain links TRBV30 with TRBJ2-3, with 9 bases aligning to TRBD2. The germline V gene has CDR1 GTSNPN and CDR2 SVGIG (reference sequence). After removal of 5 bases from V and 4 bases from J, the junction contained 13 bases not matched to a gene. This CDR3 region has 16 residues. The CDR3 loop reads CAWGVGTSGFADTQYF. Written as DNA, the CDR3 is TGTGCCTGGGGAGTGGGTACTAGCGGGTTCGCAGATACGCAGTATTTT.

The rearrangement uses TRBV30 and TRBJ1-6, with a possible D match to TRBD1 (6 bases). Germline values: CDR1 GTSNPN, CDR2 SVGIG (reference sequence). V was clipped by 1 base and J by 4 bases, with 17 bases between them. This CDR3 region has 17 residues. CDR3 sequence: CAWSGQAGASYNSPLHF. The CDR3 nucleotides are TGTGCCTGGAGTGGGCAGGCGGGGGCCTCTTATAATTCACCCCTCCACTTT.

The chain is built from TRBV27 and TRBJ1-5; TRBD1 agrees at 7 bases. V gave up 4 bases and J gave up 2 bases; unmatched junction bases: 5. Looked up from germline, CDR1 is MNHEY and CDR2 is SMNVEV (reference sequence). The CDR3 has 15 amino acids. The CDR3 coding sequence is TGTGCCAGCAGTTCGGACAGGTTGGGCAATCAGCCCCAGCATTTT. Translated: CASSSDRLGNQPQHF.

The CDR3 loop reads CASSIEGTGPAYGYTF. CDR3 in DNA: TGTGCCAGTAGTATCGAAGGGACAGGGCCGGCCTATGGCTACACCTTC. This sequence joins TRBV19 and TRBJ1-2; TRBD1 agrees at 9 bases. The CDR3 sequence is 16 residues long. The J segment lost 4 bases and the V segment lost 3 bases, leaving 9 bases of the junction unmatched. The germline V gene has CDR1 LNHDA and CDR2 SQIVND (reference sequence).

This clone showed up just once. This chain connects TRBV9 to TRBJ2-3; 9 positions match TRBD2. Germline lookup yields CDR1 SGDLS and CDR2 YYNGEE. Germline trimming cut 4 bases from V and 11 bases from J; bases unmatched to any gene: 8. The CDR3 totals 13 residues. The CDR3 is CASSPTLSGGQYF. As DNA, the CDR3 is TGTGCCAGCAGCCCTACCCTTAGCGGGGGGCAGTATTTT.

The chain is built from TRBV30 and TRBJ1-3, with D unclear. V was trimmed by 5 bases and J by 3 bases, leaving 8 bases between them. Per the germline V gene, CDR1 is GTSNPN and CDR2 is SVGIG (reference sequence). This CDR3 spans 12 amino acids. The CDR3: CAWGVFGNTIYF. CDR3 bases: TGTGCCTGGGGCGTTTTTGGAAACACCATATATTTT.

The rearrangement links TRBV2 to TRBJ2-1, with D possibly being TRBD2 (5 bases). Germline-derived CDR1 and CDR2 are SNHLY and FYNNEI. This CDR3 has 12 residues. Between the trimmed V and J ends, which lost 10 bases and 7 bases, there was a span of 14 bases. The CDR3 protein is CATSVAWNEQFF. The CDR3 region has the DNA TGTGCCACTTCTGTAGCGTGGAATGAGCAGTTCTTC.

The chain carries TRBV4-1 and TRBJ2-5; 7 positions match TRBD2. Germline V CDR1 and CDR2: MGHRA, YSYEKL. The V and J ends lost 4 bases and 1 base, in that order; junction bases with no gene match: 12. This CDR3 comprises 17 residues. The CDR3 loop is CASSPLPTGGFQETQYF. The CDR3 DNA sequence: TGCGCCAGCAGCCCGCTACCGACGGGAGGCTTCCAAGAGACCCAGTACTTC.

The gene calls are TRBV4-1 and TRBJ1-3, with 7 nucleotides matching TRBD1. CDR1 MGHRA and CDR2 YSYEKL come from the germline V gene. This CDR3 region has 15 residues. V lost 6 bases and J lost 0; bases outside the gene matches: 5. CDR3 DNA: TGCGCCAGCAGGAGGGGGACAGCCTCTGGAAACACCATATATTTT. Amino acids: CASRRGTASGNTIYF.

The gene calls are TRBV15 and TRBJ2-1; no clear D. CDR1 is LNHNV, CDR2 YYDKDF, per germline (reference sequence). V was clipped by 0 bases and J by 4 bases, with 10 bases between them. CDR3 length: 15 residues. For the CDR3, the DNA is TGTGCCACCAGCAGAGACTCAAGCGCGTACAATGAGCAGTTCTTC. Translation: CATSRDSSAYNEQFF. The whole variable domain, remainder taken from reference TRBV15 and TRBJ2-1, is DAMVIQNPRYQVTQFGKPVTLSCSQTLNHNVMYWYQQKSSQAPKLLFHYYDKDFNNEADTPDNFQSRRPNTSFCFLDIRSPGLGDTAMYLCATSRDSSAYNEQFFGPGTRLTVL.

The chain is built from TRBV28 and TRBJ2-7; 7 nucleotides agree with TRBD2. Trimming at V came to 7 bases and at J to 2 bases, leaving 11 bases not matched to a gene. This CDR3 is built from 15 residues. The V gene's germline CDR1 is MDHEN and CDR2 SYDVKM. CDR3 residues: CASTDPPGGTYEQYF. In nucleotides, the CDR3 is TGTGCCAGCACCGATCCCCCGGGGGGTACCTACGAGCAGTACTTC.

The chain couples TRBV28 to TRBJ1-1; no definite D call. V gave up 8 bases and J gave up 0 bases, with 16 bases separating them. The germline V gene encodes CDR1 MDHEN and CDR2 SYDVKM. The CDR3 consists of 15 residues. The CDR3 nucleotides are TGTGCCAGCTTCGAGGGCTCTAGGATGAACACTGAAGCTTTCTTT. Translation gives CASFEGSRMNTEAFF. The whole variable domain, remainder taken from reference TRBV28 and TRBJ1-1, is DVKVTQSSRYLVKRTGEKVFLECVQDMDHENMFWYRQDPGLGLRLIYFSYDVKMKEKGDIPEGYSVSREKKERFSLILESASTNQTSMYLCASFEGSRMNTEAFFGQGTRLTVV.

This chain uses TRBV5-1 with TRBJ2-3, with D perhaps TRBD2 (5 bases). Germline CDR1 SGHRS, CDR2 YFSETQ. The CDR3 spans 14 residues. With 0 bases removed from V and 6 bases from J, the gap between germline ends came to 11 bases. The CDR3, as DNA: TGCGCCAGCAGCTTGGACCCCGGGGTGGATACGCAGTATTTT. This encodes CASSLDPGVDTQYF.

The gene calls are TRBV5-1 and TRBJ2-7; 15 positions agree with TRBD2. CDR1 is SGHRS, CDR2 YFSETQ, per germline. This CDR3 is built from 18 residues. With V trimmed by 3 bases and J by 2 bases, 9 bases remained unmatched. The chain's CDR3 is CASSSTPGLAGGAYEQYF. The CDR3 nucleotides read TGCGCCAGCAGCTCCACACCCGGACTAGCGGGAGGGGCCTACGAGCAGTACTTC. The entire variable domain, with the rest obtained from reference TRBV5-1 and TRBJ2-7, is as follows: KAGVTQTPRYLIKTRGQQVTLSCSPISGHRSVSWYQQTPGQGLQFLFEYFSETQRNKGNFPGRFSGRQFSNSRSEMNVSTLELGDSALYLCASSSTPGLAGGAYEQYFGPGTRLTVT.

The rearrangement joins TRBV14 to TRBJ1-1; 8 bases map to TRBD1. The CDR3 extends over 14 amino acids. The trim removed 4 bases at V and 0 bases at J, leaving 1 base unmatched. Germline loops: CDR1 SGHDN, CDR2 FVKESK. The CDR3 loop is CASSRQGLNTEAFF. CDR3 coding DNA: TGTGCCAGCAGCCGACAGGGGTTGAACACTGAAGCTTTCTTT. Full variable domain (outside the CDR3, taken from reference TRBV14 and TRBJ1-1): EAGVTQFPSHSVIEKGQTVTLRCDPISGHDNLYWYRRVMGKEIKFLLHFVKESKQDESGMPNNRFLAERTGGTYSTLKVQPAELEDSGVYFCASSRQGLNTEAFFGQGTRLTVV.